This TCR beta chain emerged from a study of T cells in tumors and immune-related adverse events (dated by TCRdb to 2020 to 2023). This clone was detected only once. It lacks a known antigen. No base quality values were provided; no much bigger clone lies one nucleotide off. In light of the paper, this sample's treatment or condition label describes: nivolumab (PD-1 blockade) given before sampling. The DNeasy Blood and Tissue Kit was used to extract DNA from the formalin-fixed paraffin-embedded specimens. The TCR beta locus was amplified and sequenced with the immunoSEQ assay, yielding bulk TCR Vbeta CDR3 data. As for the original processing: Non-productive CDR3s, sequences shorter than 7 amino acids, and those not starting with C or ending with F/W were excluded. Analysis was restricted to specimens with at least 1000 reads, and clonotypes were defined at the amino acid level. Clonality was computed as 1 minus Pielou's evenness. To equalize library sizes, abundance-weighted random subsampling with replacement was performed 100 times so that 95% confidence intervals could be reported. Repertoire overlap was quantified using the Morisita overlap index, and the top 40 clones per specimen were examined for overlap with the irAE. Drawn from immuneACCESS, this table holds only the in-frame rearrangements with V and J called that TCRdb kept. Clones are partly lost; checked studies trace under half to an unresolved V gene and leave the rest unexplained. The D gene and trimming were derived from the DNA, and the V and J assignments and clone size from that table. This sample is represented by around 4,500 clones; around 80% of them were singletons. The top ten clones comprise 20% to 25% of the sample.

The TCR comes from a female donor with metastatic renal cell carcinoma. The sample was skin tissue, taken from a patient treated with anti-PD-1 therapy.

The DNA reads as follows: TGCGCCAGCAGCTTGGATGGACAAACGGCTAATCAGCCCCAGCATTTT. Its amino acids are CASSLDGQTANQPQHF. The chain couples TRBV5-1 to TRBJ1-5; TRBD1 is perhaps the D gene, given 5 matching bases. Its CDR3 holds 16 amino acids, cysteine through phenylalanine. Left in the record is the CDR3 DNA by itself, 48 bases read in frame from the first base. From a lookup of the germline V gene, CDR1 and CDR2 are SGHRS and YFSETQ. V is clipped by 0 bases and J by 4 bases, and the sequence between their germline boundaries is 14 bases long.